Listed here are 27 T cell receptor beta chains from one sample, sequenced in a study of blood T cell repertoires in COVID-19. Profiling relied on immunoSEQ multiplex PCR, and the TCRdb table lists in-frame clones only, not all of them. In the table there are hundreds of thousands of clones, about four fifths of which are singletons. Specimen: peripheral blood. The receptor set was obtained from a woman of 80 years or more with acute or convalescent COVID-19.

The V and J genes are TRBV4-1 and TRBJ1-2, with D perhaps matching TRBD1 (6 bases). Trimming took 1 base from V and 0 from J, leaving 12 bases between them. Germline V gives CDR1 MGHRA, CDR2 YSYEKL. The CDR3 runs to 16 residues. The CDR3 is CASSQGGQLANYGYTF. The CDR3 DNA follows: TGCGCCAGCAGCCAAGGAGGACAGTTAGCTAACTATGGCTACACCTTC.

This chain links TRBV29-1 with TRBJ2-5; D may be TRBD1 (6 bases). The CDR3 has 13 amino acids. The V and J ends lost 4 bases and 2 bases respectively, with 11 bases between them. Germline CDR1 is SQVTM and CDR2 is ANQGSEA. CDR3 loop: CSVGIGTQETQYF. CDR3 nucleotides: TGCAGCGTTGGTATTGGGACACAAGAGACCCAGTACTTC.

The chain uses TRBV18 and TRBJ2-2; weak D call: TRBD1 (5 bases). Trimming removed 0 bases from V and 3 bases from J, with 8 bases in between. The CDR3 is 15 residues long. Germline V gene data show CDR1 as KGHSH and CDR2 as LQKENI. CDR3 nucleotides: TGTGCCAGCTCACCACCGTCAGGGTACACCGGGGAGCTGTTTTTT. It codes for CASSPPSGYTGELFF.

The chain carries TRBV9 and TRBJ2-2; weak D call: TRBD2 (6 bases). Germline CDR1 SGDLS, CDR2 YYNGEE. The CDR3 totals 14 residues. V lost 0 bases, J lost 4 bases, and 7 bases lay in between. The CDR3 region is CASSVELATGELFF. The CDR3 nucleotides are TGTGCCAGCAGCGTAGAACTAGCCACCGGGGAGCTGTTTTTT.

The V call is TRBV5-1, the J call TRBJ2-2; TRBD1 aligns across 9 bases. Germline trimming cut 7 bases from V and 4 bases from J; bases unmatched to any gene: 11. The CDR3 is made up of 16 amino acids. In germline, CDR1 is SGHRS, CDR2 YFSETQ. The CDR3, as DNA: TGCGCCAGCGCCTTTCGGGGACAGGGCTCCACCGGGGAGCTGTTTTTT. Translating gives CASAFRGQGSTGELFF.

The chain couples TRBV6-5 to TRBJ2-4; D is perhaps TRBD1 (6 bases). Between the trimmed V and J ends, which lost 6 bases and 6 bases, there was a span of 12 bases. The CDR3 is 13 residues long. The germline V gene has CDR1 MNHEY and CDR2 SVGAGI. The CDR3 loop is CASRAGQPNIQYF. The CDR3 DNA reads TGTGCCAGCAGGGCCGGACAGCCAAACATTCAGTACTTC.

The chain employs TRBV5-1 and TRBJ1-3, with D hard to call. Looked up from germline, CDR1 is SGHRS and CDR2 is YFSETQ. V lost 1 base and J 0 bases, leaving 11 bases between the germline ends. The CDR3 loop spans 16 amino acids. For the CDR3, the DNA is TGCGCCAGCAGCTTGAGTGGAGCTGACTCTGGAAACACCATATATTTT. Its translation is CASSLSGADSGNTIYF. Based on the CDR3 plus reference TRBV5-1 and TRBJ1-3, the full variable domain is KAGVTQTPRYLIKTRGQQVTLSCSPISGHRSVSWYQQTPGQGLQFLFEYFSETQRNKGNFPGRFSGRQFSNSRSEMNVSTLELGDSALYLCASSLSGADSGNTIYFGEGSWLTVV.

This rearrangement joins TRBV5-5 to TRBJ1-1; D is possibly TRBD1 (5 bases). V shed 0 bases and J shed 5 bases, with 11 bases lying between them. Per germline, CDR1 SGHKS and CDR2 YYEKEE (reference sequence). The CDR3 totals 14 residues. The DNA of the CDR3 is TGTGCCAGCAGCTTGGTAAGGGGTGGGACTGAAGCTTTCTTT. It is translated as CASSLVRGGTEAFF. The full variable domain, in which reference TRBV5-5 and TRBJ1-1 provide the parts outside the CDR3, is DAGVTQSPTHLIKTRGQQVTLRCSPISGHKSVSWYQQVLGQGPQFIFQYYEKEERGRGNFPDRFSARQFPNYSSELNVNALLLGDSALYLCASSLVRGGTEAFFGQGTRLTVV.

The CDR3 DNA reads TGTGCCAGCAGCCAGCCCGGACAGGGGGGGAATTCACCCCTCCACTTT. Protein product: CASSQPGQGGNSPLHF. The rearrangement uses TRBV3-1 (or the pseudogene TRBV3-2) and TRBJ1-6; 10 bases are shared with TRBD1. The CDR3 contains 16 residues. Germline trimming cut 3 bases from V and 7 bases from J; bases unmatched to any gene: 6. CDR1 is LGHDT, CDR2 YNNKEL, per germline (reference sequence).

This clone was counted only a few times. The genes are TRBV18 and TRBJ1-3; no definite D call. The CDR3 is made up of 18 amino acids. V was clipped by 1 base and J by 0 bases, with 16 bases between them. Germline loops: CDR1 KGHSH, CDR2 LQKENI. The CDR3 loop reads CASSPLPPVPSSGNTIYF. CDR3 sequence (DNA): TGTGCCAGCTCACCACTTCCCCCCGTGCCGAGCTCTGGAAACACCATATATTTT.

This sequence joins TRBV18 and TRBJ2-3; TRBD1 aligns across 7 bases. This CDR3 is 16 amino acids long. V was clipped by 4 bases and J by 0 bases; unmatched bases: 7. Per germline, CDR1 KGHSH and CDR2 LQKENI. CDR3 sequence (DNA): TGTGCCAGCTCACGTTTTACAGGGGTCAGCACAGATACGCAGTATTTT. Protein sequence: CASSRFTGVSTDTQYF. Using reference TRBV18 and TRBJ2-3 for the parts outside the CDR3, the full variable domain is NAGVMQNPRHLVRRRGQEARLRCSPMKGHSHVYWYRQLPEEGLKFMVYLQKENIIDESGMPKERFSAEFPKEGPSILRIQQVVRGDSAAYFCASSRFTGVSTDTQYFGPGTRLTVL.

V usage is TRBV4-1 and J usage is TRBJ2-7; 8 bases line up with TRBD1. The CDR3 is made up of 14 amino acids. CDR1 is MGHRA, CDR2 YSYEKL, per germline. The V and J ends lost 3 bases and 5 bases, in that order; junction bases with no gene match: 6. The CDR3: CASSHRQGTHEQYF. The CDR3 region has the DNA TGCGCCAGCAGCCATCGACAGGGGACCCACGAGCAGTACTTC.

V usage is TRBV3-1 (or the pseudogene TRBV3-2) and J usage is TRBJ2-7; 8 bases match TRBD2. The CDR3 is 14 amino acids. Germline assignment: CDR1 LGHDT and CDR2 YNNKEL (reference sequence). The V gene end was trimmed by 2 bases and the J gene end by 4 bases; junction bases not matched to a gene: 4. CDR3: CASSQSGGHYEQYF. The CDR3 coding sequence is TGTGCCAGCAGCCAATCGGGGGGGCATTACGAGCAGTACTTC.

The table lists this clone with a count of one. The CDR3 reads CASSFGQGYGYTF. CDR3 nucleotides: TGTGCCAGCAGCTTTGGACAGGGCTATGGCTACACCTTC. The V gene is TRBV5-4, the J gene TRBJ1-2, with TRBD1 identical over 8 bases. The CDR3 runs to 13 residues. V was clipped by 2 bases and J by 4 bases; unmatched bases: 1. Germline-derived CDR1 and CDR2 are SGHNT and YYREEE (reference sequence). The full variable domain, rest sourced from reference TRBV5-4 and TRBJ1-2, is ETGVTQSPTHLIKTRGQQVTLRCSSQSGHNTVSWYQQALGQGPQFIFQYYREEENGRGNFPPRFSGLQFPNYSSELNVNALELDDSALYLCASSFGQGYGYTFGSGTRLTVV.

The chain has TRBV28 and TRBJ1-2, with D uncertain. Trimming took off 2 bases at V and 5 bases at J, with 9 bases between the two ends. Per the germline V gene, CDR1 is MDHEN and CDR2 is SYDVKM. The CDR3 contains 13 residues. CDR3 in DNA: TGTGCCAGCAGTTTAACTGTCGGGTATGGCTACACCTTC. It encodes CASSLTVGYGYTF.

This rearrangement joins TRBV7-9 to TRBJ1-2, with 11 nucleotides matching TRBD1. V gave up 5 bases and J gave up 5 bases; unmatched junction bases: 19. This CDR3 spans 19 amino acids. Germline V gene data show CDR1 as SEHNR and CDR2 as FQNEAQ (reference sequence). The CDR3 sequence: CASSTTVHGQGAPLYGYTF. CDR3 in DNA: TGTGCCAGCAGCACCACAGTGCACGGACAGGGGGCGCCCCTATATGGCTACACCTTC.

CDR3 sequence (DNA): TGTGCCAGCACCAGATACACTGAAGCTTTCTTT. It specifies CASTRYTEAFF. The V and J genes are TRBV12-3 or TRBV12-4 and TRBJ1-1; no firm D call. Trimming removed 7 bases from V and 3 bases from J, with 6 bases in between. The CDR3 length is 11 residues.

V usage is TRBV7-2 and J usage is TRBJ2-7; 13 positions match TRBD2. Looked up from germline, CDR1 is SGHTA and CDR2 is FQGNSA. Trimming cost V 5 bases and J 3 bases; bases outside gene matches: 7. This CDR3 has 16 amino acids. The CDR3, as DNA: TGTGCCAGCAGCAAAGACTGGACTAGCGGGGGCTACGAGCAGTACTTC. It is translated as CASSKDWTSGGYEQYF.

The gene calls are TRBV2 and TRBJ2-1; 8 bases agree with TRBD2. This CDR3 contains 15 residues. Trimming removed 6 bases from V and 7 bases from J; junction bases left unmatched: 11. Germline values: CDR1 SNHLY, CDR2 FYNNEI. The CDR3 DNA sequence: TGTGCCAGCAGCTTTGCGGGACCGGGGGGGAATGAGCAGTTCTTC. Translating it yields CASSFAGPGGNEQFF. The full variable domain, in which reference TRBV2 and TRBJ2-1 provide the parts outside the CDR3, is EPEVTQTPSHQVTQMGQEVILRCVPISNHLYFYWYRQILGQKVEFLVSFYNNEISEKSEIFDDQFSVERPDGSNFTLKIRSTKLEDSAMYFCASSFAGPGGNEQFFGPGTRLTVL.

V and J are TRBV20-1 and TRBJ1-2, with D perhaps TRBD1 (6 bases). The CDR3 is 10 amino acids. Germline V gene lookup returns CDR1 DFQATT and CDR2 SNEGSKA (reference sequence). The CDR3 reads CTPPGAGYTF. The DNA for the CDR3 is TGCACCCCCCCAGGGGCCGGCTACACCTTC.

CDR3 protein: CASRGTASNQPQHF. DNA for the CDR3: TGTGCCAGCCGCGGGACAGCTAGCAATCAGCCCCAGCATTTT. This chain uses TRBV28 with TRBJ1-5; the match to TRBD1 covers 7 bases. The ends lost 8 bases at V and 0 bases at J; junction bases unmatched: 4. Germline-derived CDR1 and CDR2 are MDHEN and SYDVKM. This CDR3 is built from 14 residues. Using reference TRBV28 and TRBJ1-5 for the parts outside the CDR3, the full variable domain is DVKVTQSSRYLVKRTGEKVFLECVQDMDHENMFWYRQDPGLGLRLIYFSYDVKMKEKGDIPEGYSVSREKKERFSLILESASTNQTSMYLCASRGTASNQPQHFGDGTRLSIL.

The chain uses TRBV7-2 and TRBJ2-7; possible D gene TRBD2, 7 bases. V was cut by 5 bases and J by 4 bases, with 21 bases left in between. The CDR3 is 16 amino acids. Germline CDR1 reads SGHTA; CDR2 reads FQGNSA. CDR3 amino acids: CASSQRPAGAGYEQYF. The CDR3 DNA sequence: TGTGCCAGCAGCCAACGTCCGGCGGGGGCGGGATACGAGCAGTACTTC.

This chain joins TRBV24-1 and TRBJ2-1, with 9 bases aligning to TRBD2. Germline V gene lookup returns CDR1 KGHDR and CDR2 SFDVKD. The CDR3 runs to 15 residues. V trimming: 3 bases; J trimming: 4 bases; junction bases outside the gene matches: 3. The CDR3 is CATSDVAGAYNEQFF. The CDR3 region has the DNA TGTGCCACCAGTGATGTAGCGGGAGCTTACAATGAGCAGTTCTTC.

Only one count was recorded for this clone. The rearrangement joins TRBV7-9 to TRBJ2-2, with 9 positions matching TRBD2. J lost 3 bases, V lost 5 bases, and 4 bases had no gene match. The CDR3 sequence is 15 residues long. Germline V gene data show CDR1 as SEHNR and CDR2 as FQNEAQ (reference sequence). CDR3 residues: CASSTIAGDTGELFF. Here the CDR3 DNA reads TGTGCCAGCAGCACAATAGCGGGGGACACCGGGGAGCTGTTTTTT.

The V call is TRBV27, the J call TRBJ2-7, with 7 bases fitting TRBD2. CDR1 is MNHEY, CDR2 SMNVEV, per germline (reference sequence). The junction had 16 bases not matched to a gene; V was cut back by 6 bases and J by 2 bases. The CDR3 length is 17 residues. The CDR3 sequence: CASSPTRYSGHPYEQYF. In DNA form, the CDR3 reads TGTGCCAGCAGCCCGACAAGATATAGCGGGCACCCCTACGAGCAGTACTTC.

The rearrangement links TRBV27 to TRBJ1-5, with 7 nucleotides matching TRBD1. The CDR3 totals 14 residues. CDR1 and CDR2 (germline): MNHEY, SMNVEV (reference sequence). V lost 1 base and J lost 5; bases outside the gene matches: 2. The CDR3 DNA follows: TGTGCCAGCAGTTTATTACAGGGGCATCAGCCCCAGCATTTT. Its translation is CASSLLQGHQPQHF.

The V and J genes are TRBV5-4 and TRBJ2-7; D not resolved. The CDR3 consists of 13 residues. The V gene's germline CDR1 is SGHNT and CDR2 YYREEE (reference sequence). Trimming took 4 bases from V and 0 from J, leaving 8 bases between them. This CDR3 reads CASSGRSSYEQYF. The CDR3 nucleotides read TGTGCCAGCAGCGGAAGGAGCTCCTACGAGCAGTACTTC.